This TCR beta chain comes out of a study of identical twins. The study's findings and limits: Insertions were fewer in abundant cord blood beta clonotypes, whereas memory repertoires showed none of this pattern.

This clonotype was observed a handful of times. The antigen remains undetermined. The CDR3 has 16 residues. Germline CDR1 and CDR2: MNHEY and SVGAGI. Trimming removed 4 bases from V and 1 base from J, with 16 bases in between. A single record per CDR3 protein comes from TCRdb applying MiXCR to the 5' RACE reads. This sample has 600,000 to 850,000 distinct CDR3 sequences; over 15% occur once, and the top ten carry roughly 13%. This same sample was also part of a study on T cells expressing NK-cell markers.

Sequenced input: PBMCs. The TCR sequence derives from a young woman in good health. The J gene is TRBJ1-1, the V gene TRBV6-5; D possibly corresponds to TRBD1 (5 bases). The CDR3 protein is CASSSPATTENTEAFF. The DNA of the CDR3 is TGTGCCAGCAGTTCTCCCGCAACGACAGAGAACACTGAAGCTTTCTTT.